These 23 T cell receptor beta chains came from one sample sequenced in a study of beta chain features in type 1 diabetes. Every bit of the isolated RNA underwent reverse transcription, so sequencing read expressed TCRB transcripts. Repertoires were generated with immunoSEQ multiplex PCR, while TCRdb's copy carries only in-frame clones and drops some. Among under 250,000 clones, about 14% were seen once, and the ten largest hold around 0.025%. The specimen sequenced was naive CD4+ T cells from blood. The receptors shown here come from a woman between 35 and 50 years old in good health.

The sample holds a few counts of this clone. The chain links TRBV9 to TRBJ2-2; 7 nucleotides agree with TRBD1. In germline, CDR1 is SGDLS, CDR2 YYNGEE. Trimming removed 1 base from V and 5 bases from J; junction bases left unmatched: 8. There are 16 residues in the CDR3. CDR3 coding DNA: TGTGCCAGCAGCGTAAGGGCAGGGGGTACTACCGGGGAGCTGTTTTTT. It yields the protein CASSVRAGGTTGELFF.

The V and J genes are TRBV5-4 and TRBJ2-3; D is possibly TRBD2 (6 bases). Germline CDR1 reads SGHNT; CDR2 reads YYREEE (reference sequence). V gave up 7 bases and J gave up 4 bases, with 16 bases separating them. This CDR3 spans 14 amino acids. Written as DNA, the CDR3 is TGTGCCAGCGGGTGGAGGGCCGGGGCAGATACGCAGTATTTT. Its protein product is CASGWRAGADTQYF.

This rearrangement joins TRBV10-3 to TRBJ1-5; D gene uncertain. The CDR3 length is 17 residues. CDR1 and CDR2 (germline): ENHRY, SYGVKD. Trimming removed 0 bases at V and 0 bases at J, with 12 bases between. Written as DNA, the CDR3 is TGTGCCATCAGTGAGTCCATGAGGTTAGATAGCAATCAGCCCCAGCATTTT. Translation gives CAISESMRLDSNQPQHF.

In this sample, this clone turned up a few times. The V gene is TRBV2, the J gene TRBJ2-2; 8 bases match TRBD2. V dropped 7 bases and J dropped 2; count of bases not matched to a gene: 3. Germline assignment: CDR1 SNHLY and CDR2 FYNNEI. The CDR3 length is 14 residues. Written as DNA, the CDR3 is TGTGCCAGCATCCGGACTAGCAACACCGGGGAGCTGTTTTTT. Amino acids: CASIRTSNTGELFF.

The rearrangement links TRBV7-2 to TRBJ2-7, with TRBD1 matching over 10 bases. The CDR3 loop spans 15 amino acids. Germline V CDR1 and CDR2: SGHTA, FQGNSA. Trimming took 0 bases from V and 4 from J; bases not matched to a gene: 3. The CDR3 DNA reads TGTGCCAGCAGCTTAGCTCCGGGACAGGGGTACGAGCAGTACTTC. This sequence encodes CASSLAPGQGYEQYF.

This clone was seen a handful of times. V and J are TRBV7-2 and TRBJ2-7; TRBD2 matches at 8 bases. Germline-derived CDR1 and CDR2 are SGHTA and FQGNSA. With V trimmed by 0 bases and J by 1 base, 5 bases remained unmatched. This CDR3 has 16 residues. CDR3 nucleotides: TGTGCCAGCAGCTTAGCGCCGGCGGGGGGATCCTACGAGCAGTACTTC. Protein: CASSLAPAGGSYEQYF.

The V gene is TRBV6-5, the J gene TRBJ2-7, with TRBD2 as a possible D gene (6 bases). Trimming shortened V by 7 bases and J by 5 bases, and 15 bases separated the two germline ends. CDR3 length: 13 residues. Germline values: CDR1 MNHEY, CDR2 SVGAGI. In nucleotides, the CDR3 is TGTGCCAGCACCCCTCCGGGGGTAGACGAGCAGTACTTC. Amino acids: CASTPPGVDEQYF.

The J gene is TRBJ1-5, the V gene TRBV7-2; weak D call: TRBD1 (5 bases). The length of the CDR3 is 15 residues. The V gene's germline CDR1 is SGHTA and CDR2 FQGNSA. V was pared by 3 bases and J by 6 bases, with 15 bases between. CDR3 in amino acids: CASSLGWAGTQPQHF. In DNA form, the CDR3 reads TGTGCCAGCAGCTTGGGGTGGGCGGGGACTCAGCCCCAGCATTTT.

The rearrangement links TRBV12-5 to TRBJ2-3; D may be TRBD1 (5 bases). Looked up from germline, CDR1 is LGHNT and CDR2 is FRNRAP. The V end lost 6 bases, the J end lost 5 bases, and 18 bases lay between the germline ends. CDR3 length: 15 amino acids. DNA of the CDR3: TGTGCTAGTGGATCCGATCATGCCCAGGGAGATACGCAGTATTTT. This encodes CASGSDHAQGDTQYF.

This clone was observed a few times. The genes are TRBV5-6 and TRBJ2-7, with D perhaps TRBD1 (6 bases). The CDR3 sequence is 12 residues long. Germline-derived CDR1 and CDR2 are SGHDT and YYEEEE. V lost 4 bases, J lost 3 bases, and 8 bases lay in between. The CDR3 here is CASSKDSYEQYF. In DNA form, the CDR3 reads TGTGCCAGCAGCAAGGACAGCTACGAGCAGTACTTC.

The CDR3 region has the DNA TGTGCCAGCAGTCCACCGGGACACTCGGCGAAAGCTTTCTTT. It is translated as CASSPPGHSAKAFF. The chain joins TRBV27 to TRBJ1-1, with D possibly matching TRBD1 (6 bases). The germline CDR1 and CDR2 sequences are MNHEY and SMNVEV (reference sequence). Trimming stripped 5 bases from V and 9 bases from J, with 19 bases between. The CDR3 sequence is 14 residues long.

This clone has only a few counts. The chain recombines TRBV7-9 with TRBJ2-1; D call uncertain. Germline V gene lookup returns CDR1 SEHNR and CDR2 FQNEAQ (reference sequence). Trimming pared 6 bases from V and 6 bases from J, leaving 9 bases between. This CDR3 contains 12 residues. CDR3 sequence (DNA): TGTGCCAGCAGTCCAGATATCAATGAGCAGTTCTTC. This sequence encodes CASSPDINEQFF.

In its sample, this clone was seen a few times. Other DNA sequences of this sample code for an identical CDR3. The rearrangement uses TRBV6-5 and TRBJ2-7; maybe TRBD1 (6 bases). The CDR3 length is 15 residues. V was cut by 0 bases and J by 1 base, with 10 bases left in between. From germline, CDR1 is MNHEY and CDR2 SVGAGI. The CDR3 reads CASSYSGTTSYEQYF. CDR3 coding DNA: TGTGCCAGCAGTTACTCAGGGACAACATCCTACGAGCAGTACTTC.

This chain uses TRBV13 with TRBJ1-2; D is uncertain. The CDR3 contains 13 residues. Trimming stripped 6 bases from V and 4 bases from J, with 12 bases between. Germline V lookup: CDR1 PRHDT, CDR2 FYEKMQ (reference sequence). The CDR3 DNA reads TGTGCCAGCAGTTCTCGTGCGGGCTATGGCTACACCTTC. Amino acids: CASSSRAGYGYTF.

This clone was picked up a small number of times. This rearrangement joins TRBV2 to TRBJ2-1; D perhaps matches TRBD2 (5 bases). Germline assignment: CDR1 SNHLY and CDR2 FYNNEI. V was shortened by 6 bases and J by 4 bases, with 13 bases between the two germline ends. The CDR3 covers 14 residues. The DNA for the CDR3 is TGTGCCAGCAGGGGAGTAGCCCAATACAATGAGCAGTTCTTC. Translation: CASRGVAQYNEQFF.

This rearrangement joins TRBV6-5 to TRBJ2-7; D is perhaps TRBD1 (6 bases). Trimming took 0 bases from V and 1 from J, leaving 10 bases between them. There are 15 residues in the CDR3. The germline V gene has CDR1 MNHEY and CDR2 SVGAGI. CDR3 in DNA: TGTGCCAGCAGTTACTCTCCGGGACAATCCTACGAGCAGTACTTC. This encodes CASSYSPGQSYEQYF.

The chain links TRBV7-9 to TRBJ1-1, with a weak D call TRBD1 (5 bases). Germline V gene sequence: CDR1 SEHNR, CDR2 FQNEAQ (reference sequence). The CDR3 has 13 residues. The V end was cut by 4 bases, the J end by 7 bases, with 13 bases between. CDR3 DNA: TGTGCCAGCAGCTCCTCGGTGGGGGGTGAAGCTTTCTTT. This encodes CASSSSVGGEAFF.

The rearrangement joins TRBV25-1 to TRBJ2-1; weak D call: TRBD1 (5 bases). Germline-derived CDR1 and CDR2 are MGHDK and SYGVNS. V was clipped by 0 bases and J by 14 bases, with 17 bases between them. The CDR3 covers 14 residues. The CDR3 coding sequence is TGTGCCAGCAGTGAATATTCGATCCCCTTAGGGGAGTTCTTC. Translating it yields CASSEYSIPLGEFF. Looking up the rest from reference TRBV25-1 and TRBJ2-1 gives the full variable domain: EADIYQTPRYLVIGTGKKITLECSQTMGHDKMYWYQQDPGMELHLIHYSYGVNSTEKGDLSSESTVSRIRTEHFPLTLESARPSHTSQYLCASSEYSIPLGEFFGPGTRLTVL.

In its sample, this clone was seen a few times. The chain is built from TRBV7-2 and TRBJ2-7, with D possibly TRBD2 on 5 matching bases. The CDR3 is 14 residues long. Between the trimmed V and J ends, which lost 1 base and 5 bases, there was a span of 12 bases. CDR1 and CDR2 (germline): SGHTA, FQGNSA. The CDR3, as DNA: TGTGCCAGCAGCTTAGTAGGGAGTGACCACGAGCAGTACTTC. This codes for CASSLVGSDHEQYF.

The CDR3 DNA follows: TGTGCCAGCAGCTTAGATTGGACATTCGGCTCTGAAGCTTTCTTT. Its translation is CASSLDWTFGSEAFF. This chain connects TRBV11-2 to TRBJ1-1, with D possibly matching TRBD1 (5 bases). The V end was cut by 0 bases, the J end by 6 bases, with 14 bases between. Germline values: CDR1 SGHAT, CDR2 FQNNGV. The CDR3 extends over 15 amino acids.

The chain employs TRBV5-1 and TRBJ1-6; 7 nucleotides align to TRBD1. This CDR3 is 16 amino acids long. V trimming: 0 bases; J trimming: 13 bases; junction bases outside the gene matches: 13. Per the germline V gene, CDR1 is SGHRS and CDR2 is YFSETQ. CDR3 DNA: TGCGCCAGCAGCTTGGGCCCCGGGACAGAGCCCTACCCCCTCCACTTT. Protein: CASSLGPGTEPYPLHF.

A few counts support this clone. This sequence joins TRBV11-2 and TRBJ1-1, with D uncertain. In germline, CDR1 is SGHAT, CDR2 FQNNGV. Deletions cut 2 bases from V and 4 bases from J, with 8 bases between. This CDR3 contains 13 residues. The CDR3: CASSLSAGTEAFF. The CDR3, as DNA: TGTGCCAGCAGCTTATCAGCGGGCACTGAAGCTTTCTTT.

V usage is TRBV10-3 and J usage is TRBJ2-3; D is unresolved. V shed 4 bases and J shed 5 bases, with 7 bases lying between them. There are 12 residues in the CDR3. CDR1 and CDR2 from the germline V gene are ENHRY and SYGVKD. CDR3 protein: CAISGGQDTQYF. The CDR3 region has the DNA TGTGCCATCAGTGGCGGTCAAGATACGCAGTATTTT.